This TCR beta chain was documented in a study of CD8+ T cells in alopecia areata. Study information: Those patients who were treated received oral tofacitinib, which was given at 5 to 10 mg twice daily for moderate-to-severe alopecia areata. Tofacitinib therapy took 6 to 18 months; 6 months off drug came after. Findings of the study overall: Greater clonality was observed in lesional scalp samples, especially alopecia totalis/universalis, versus normal scalp.

Specified treatment: oral pan-JAK inhibitor, 5-10 mg twice daily. Following RNA extraction, reverse transcription yielded cDNA that acted as the sequencing template. TCRdb keeps only in-frame clones here, not all; method: immunoSEQ multiplex PCR. This table has some 190,000 clones, around 51% appearing once. CDR1 and CDR2 from the germline V gene are GTSNPN and SVGIG (reference sequence). CDR3 length: 16 residues. J gave up 2 bases and V 2 bases, and 4 bases lay outside the gene matches. A remark on this clone: The antigen remains undetermined.

Material: CD8+ T cells sorted from blood, obtained at week 52, from a patient treated with tofacitinib. This rearrangement joins TRBV30 to TRBJ2-3; 13 bases map to TRBD2. This TCR derives from a human donor with alopecia areata. The CDR3 reads CAWSTGLAGDTDTQYF. CDR3 nucleotides: TGTGCCTGGAGTACCGGACTAGCGGGGGACACAGATACGCAGTATTTT.